The following is a T cell receptor (beta chain) sequence with its context. The antigen this receptor binds is unknown. It has no much larger one-base neighbor in the sample; base qualities were not kept. This sample stems from a study of blood T cell repertoires in COVID-19 (dated by TCRdb to between 2020 and 2021). As for the study more broadly: Samples from collaborators originated in the United States, Italy and Spain and spanned both the acute and convalescent phases of COVID-19. The prospective study material was composed of cDNA or gDNA derived from T cells, B-cell-depleted T cells, or PBMCs. Subjects who had been exposed to COVID-19, were actively infected with it, or had recovered from it provided the deeply sampled blood TCRbeta repertoires that made up the dataset. A freely available public database, intended as a resource for researchers studying the immune response to SARS-CoV-2, is where the repertoires were released. Samples were obtained from the ongoing ImmuneRACE study (first 160 participants) and from about 1,300 subjects provided by 6 global collaborators. Sample metadata almost always included a de-identified subject ID, COVID-19 status, age in years and sex. Where available, HLA class I and class II types were obtained from metadata supplied by the sample provider rather than from assay-based typing.

The immunoSEQ Assay, a bias-controlled multiplex PCR, was used to amplify TCRbeta CDR3 regions from genomic DNA. The study's processing was this. The number of nucleated cells in each sample was estimated from the amplification of reference gene primers within the assay. To quantify the absolute abundance of each unique TCRbeta CDR3 rearrangement, sequence reads were collapsed and filtered. For each sample, productive Simpson clonality was calculated as the square root of Simpson's diversity index across productive rearrangements. Entries here come from immuneACCESS through TCRdb and include only in-frame sequences with V and J called. Some clones fail to appear in such tables; in the studies checked, an unresolved V gene covers under half of the shortfall, and the cause of the remainder is unknown. V and J calls and clone size come straight from that table; D and trimming were deduced from the DNA. Within this sample are over 90,000 clones, with around 87% of them counted one time only. Of the sample, about a sixth falls within the top ten clones.

Broader findings and caveats from the paper: The amount of clinical and demographic metadata varied by source and participant and was provided uncurated.

Each collaborating institution followed its own protocols to collect whole blood in K2EDTA tubes. Collaborator samples were shipped for TCRbeta analysis as frozen whole blood, isolated PBMCs, or DNA extracted from either sample type. The CDR3 sequence holds 14 residues, the cysteine and phenylalanine included. Only CDR3 DNA is held: 42 bases, read in frame from base 1. The V and J ends are trimmed by 4 bases and 3 bases, leaving 12 bases between them. From a lookup of the germline V gene (reference sequence), CDR1 and CDR2 are MNHNY and SVGAGI. The clonotype comes from a human donor in a cohort sampled during active COVID-19. The chain links TRBV6-6 with TRBJ1-1; the D gene is not confidently resolved. The sequenced sample consisted of peripheral blood. CDR3 sequence: CASSFSGRYTEAFF. Read as DNA, the sequence is TGTGCCAGCAGTTTCTCCGGGAGATACACTGAAGCTTTCTTT.